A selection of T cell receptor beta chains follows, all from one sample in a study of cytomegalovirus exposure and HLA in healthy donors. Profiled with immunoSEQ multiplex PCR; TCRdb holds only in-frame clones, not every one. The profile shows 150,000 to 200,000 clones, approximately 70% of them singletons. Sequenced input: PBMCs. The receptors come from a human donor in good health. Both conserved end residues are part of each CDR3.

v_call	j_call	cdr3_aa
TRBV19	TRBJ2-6	CASSMVRGPGANVLTF
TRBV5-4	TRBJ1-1	CASSLSKTGPMNTEAFF
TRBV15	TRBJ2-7	CATSRDRRASEQYF
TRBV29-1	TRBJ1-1	CSVTGTDNTEAFF
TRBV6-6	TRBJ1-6	CASMRRSNSPLHF
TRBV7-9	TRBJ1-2	CASSPETENYGYTF
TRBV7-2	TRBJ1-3	CASSPPGQVENTIYF
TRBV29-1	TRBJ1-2	CSVGGTGGNYGYTF
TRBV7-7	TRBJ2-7	CASSLGTGKTYEQYF
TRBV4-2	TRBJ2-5	CASSQDGTSGGQETQYF
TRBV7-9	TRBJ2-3	CASSLPAGGPDTQYF
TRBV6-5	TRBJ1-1	CASTGTGGNTEAFF
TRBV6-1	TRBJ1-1	CASSDPGQMNTEAFF
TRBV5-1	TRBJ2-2	CASIVLRQGDTGELFF
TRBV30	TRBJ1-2	CAWNFDSRGYTF
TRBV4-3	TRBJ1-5	CASSQDTGQGLEPQHF
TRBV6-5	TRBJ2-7	CASSAGSYEQYF
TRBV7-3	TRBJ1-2	CASSQGGDYGYTF
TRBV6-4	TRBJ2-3	CASSDSGGAQDTQYF
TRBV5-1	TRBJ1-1	CASSSTGNTEAFF
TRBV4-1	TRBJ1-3	CASSQGDETGDGNTIYF
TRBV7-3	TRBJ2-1	CASSPTRTGGDEQFF
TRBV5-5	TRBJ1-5	CASSYITGGNQPQHF
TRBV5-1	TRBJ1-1	CASSHAGQGFSKDTEAFF
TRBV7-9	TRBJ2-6	CASSSQGTGANVLTF
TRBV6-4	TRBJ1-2	CASSEHTGDGYTF
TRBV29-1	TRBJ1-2	CSVGQGTYGYTF
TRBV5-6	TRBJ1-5	CASSLLTEFGQPQHF
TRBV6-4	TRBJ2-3	CASSARGPSDGTQYF
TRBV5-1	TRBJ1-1	CASSAAQGSLTNTEAFF
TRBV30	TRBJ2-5	CAFNPGQETQYF
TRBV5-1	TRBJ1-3	CASTMGTGTGNTIYF
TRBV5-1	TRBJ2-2	CASSTGTKDYAGELFF
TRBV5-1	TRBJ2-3	CASSFGAGADTQYF
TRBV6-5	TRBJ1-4	CTSSTRTGREKLFF
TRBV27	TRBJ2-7	CASSLEGYEQYF
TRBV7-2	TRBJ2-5	CASNSGGAQETQYF
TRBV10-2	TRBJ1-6	CASSAGTGVYNSPLHF
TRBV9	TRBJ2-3	CASSVVGGGYTDTQYF
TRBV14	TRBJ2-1	CASSQEGTGPREQFF
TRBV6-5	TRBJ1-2	CASIATTPLGGYTF
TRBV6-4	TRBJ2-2	CASSVGARTGELFF
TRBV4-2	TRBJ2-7	CASSQEGGGSSYEQYF
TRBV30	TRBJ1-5	CAWSVQGDQPQHF
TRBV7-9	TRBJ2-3	CASSPGGSTDTQYF
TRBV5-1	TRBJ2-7	CASSRGQGPSEQYF
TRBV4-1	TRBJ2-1	CASSQVAGGIKNEQFF
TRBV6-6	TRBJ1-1	CASSPGTGGLEAFF
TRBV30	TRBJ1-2	CAWGTVNYGYTF
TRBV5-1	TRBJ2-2	CASSATGLAGWLETGELFF
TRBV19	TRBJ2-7	CASSIGTGDYEQYF
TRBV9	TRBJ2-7	CASSTHGTDYEQYF
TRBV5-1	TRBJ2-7	CASSSSGGSYEQYF
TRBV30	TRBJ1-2	CAWAGDRGRRGYTF
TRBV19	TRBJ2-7	CASSIFAGGLGYEQYF